The source of this T cell receptor beta chain is a study of OX40 agonist ivuxolimab in advanced cancers. The study, taken as a whole, reports: Blood T cells, both CD4+ and CD8+, expanded clonally by week 6 at 0.1 to 3.0 mg/kg. Determination of antigen specificity was not performed for the expanded peripheral T cells. A proportion of nonresponders additionally exhibited low normalized T-cell clonal expansion.

A word on this clone: Its antigen is not known.

This CDR3 has 13 amino acids. V trimming: 3 bases; J trimming: 6 bases; junction bases outside the gene matches: 6. CDR1 SGHDT and CDR2 YYEEEE come from the germline V gene. Only in-frame clones appear in the TCRdb table, and some are missing; sequencing was by immunoSEQ multiplex PCR. The table lists 80,000 to 100,000 clones, approximately 90% of them singletons. The chain couples TRBV5-6 to TRBJ2-7; 7 bases are a match to TRBD1. The clonotype was recovered from an adult with an advanced solid tumor such as melanoma, head and neck, liver or kidney cancer. The sequencing used CD4+ or CD8+ T cells sorted from blood, collected in a trial of the OX40 agonist ivuxolimab. The CDR3 spells CASSSPTGSEQYF. Written as DNA, the CDR3 is TGTGCCAGCAGCTCTCCGACAGGGAGCGAGCAGTACTTC.